One T cell receptor beta chain is described in this entry. Its matching antigen is unknown. This record belongs to a study of shared clonotypes between healthy human individuals. Study-level findings and limits: Memory subsets generally showed smaller estimated richness than naive subsets did.

Memory CD4+ cells were the fraction left after CD45RA+ naive selection. Each subset's genomic DNA was split evenly across several immunoSEQ plates. As handled by the study authors: Because ImmunoSEQ provided only junction sequences with no quality scores, the filtering differed. The protocol was immunoSEQ multiplex PCR, while the TCRdb copy is restricted to in-frame clones and leaves out a portion. D and trimming were read from the DNA, whereas the V and J calls and clone size are those reported in that table. The sample consists of 2.3 million or so clones, 85% to 95% of them appearing once. Germline V CDR1 and CDR2: SGHVS, FQNEAQ. The V end lost 0 bases, the J end lost 2 bases, and 14 bases lay between the germline ends. The CDR3 spans 16 residues.

Sequencing was carried out using naive CD4+ T cells from PBMCs. Subset noted: CD45RA+ positively selected. The chain links TRBV7-8 to TRBJ2-7, with a tentative D call TRBD2 (5 bases). This sequence was found in a man in his late teens or twenties in good health. Some clones in this sample may be carry-over from other donors' samples. The CDR3 region has the DNA TGTGCCAGCAGCTTAGCGAGGCGGGCAGCGGCCTACGAGCAGTACTTC. Translation: CASSLARRAAAYEQYF.